This TCR beta chain was captured by sequencing in a study of metastatic and nonmetastatic thyroid tumors (TCRdb year 2020). In terms of the full investigation: Repertoires were compared across peripheral blood and tumor or nodule tissue samples from malignant and benign thyroid patients.

Findings and caveats that apply to the study as a whole: In both blood and tumor samples, malignant tumors were reported to have significantly higher TCR beta diversity than benign nodules.

Library preparation used PCR. Sequenced using an Illumina HiSeq 4000. The TCR beta-chain CDR3 region of each patient was profiled by high-throughput sequencing. In the authors' own workflow: Drawing on CDR3 differences between clinicopathological groups, the researchers built a classifier meant to tell apart patients with distant-metastatic papillary thyroid cancer. To measure repertoire diversity the researchers used the Shannon index, while the Morisita-Horn index served to gauge how similar the tumor and blood repertoires were. In TCRdb, the public reads were trimmed at Q25 with fastp and aligned with MiXCR, with productive beta chains retained. None of the V and J calls come from the authors' own analysis; TCRdb made them. This sample has some 69,000 clones in its table, and 11% to 15% of those were observed once. The ten top clones hold around 7% of the sample. No treatment had been received by any patient before thyroid surgery. The study retrospectively analysed patient clinical samples collected from about 2012 to 2018 using T-cell receptor beta sequencing.

Reading the germline V gene gives CDR1 MNHNS and CDR2 SASEGT. From its cysteine to its phenylalanine, the CDR3 spans 13 amino acids. The kept DNA is CDR3 alone, 39 bases in frame from the first base. Cut back by 5 bases and 4 bases, the V and J ends lie 9 bases apart. This clone was recorded many times. Its specific antigen is unknown. No base qualities exist here, and no much larger clone lies one base off it. This TCR was sampled from a male donor with papillary thyroid cancer or a benign thyroid nodule (not recorded which). Some clones in this sample may be carry-over from other donors' samples. The V gene is TRBV6-1 and the J gene is TRBJ2-1, with TRBD2 as a weak D call on 5 bases. Sequencing used blood. The CDR3 reads as follows: CASSPDWYNEQFF. In nucleotide form, the sequence is TGTGCCAGCAGTCCGGACTGGTACAATGAGCAGTTCTTC.